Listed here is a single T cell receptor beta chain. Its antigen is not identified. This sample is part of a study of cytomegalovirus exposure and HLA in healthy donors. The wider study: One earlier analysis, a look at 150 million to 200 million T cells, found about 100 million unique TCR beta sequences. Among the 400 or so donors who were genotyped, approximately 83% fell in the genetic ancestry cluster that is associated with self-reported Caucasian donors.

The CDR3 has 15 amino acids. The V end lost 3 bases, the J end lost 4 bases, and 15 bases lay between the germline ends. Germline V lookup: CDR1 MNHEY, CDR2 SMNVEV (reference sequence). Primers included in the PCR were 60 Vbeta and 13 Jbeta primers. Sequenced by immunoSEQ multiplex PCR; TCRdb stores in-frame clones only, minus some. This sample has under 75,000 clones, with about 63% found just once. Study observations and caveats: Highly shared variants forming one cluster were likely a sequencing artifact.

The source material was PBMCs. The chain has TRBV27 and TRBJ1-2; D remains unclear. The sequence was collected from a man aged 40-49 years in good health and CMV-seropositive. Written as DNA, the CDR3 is TGTGCCAGCAGTTTGATTGCTGACTCCTTCTATGGCTACACCTTC. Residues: CASSLIADSFYGYTF.